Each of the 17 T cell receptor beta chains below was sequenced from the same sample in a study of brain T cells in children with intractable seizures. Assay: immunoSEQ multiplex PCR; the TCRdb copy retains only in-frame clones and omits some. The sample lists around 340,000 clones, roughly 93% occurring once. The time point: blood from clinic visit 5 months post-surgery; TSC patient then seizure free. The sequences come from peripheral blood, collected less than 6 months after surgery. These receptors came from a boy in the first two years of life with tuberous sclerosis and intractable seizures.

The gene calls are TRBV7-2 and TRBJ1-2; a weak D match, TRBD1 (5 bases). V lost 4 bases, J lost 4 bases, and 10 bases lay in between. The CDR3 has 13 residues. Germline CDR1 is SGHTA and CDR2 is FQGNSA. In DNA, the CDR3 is TGTGCCAGCAGCTCCGCTGGGGGCTATGGCTACACCTTC. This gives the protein CASSSAGGYGYTF.

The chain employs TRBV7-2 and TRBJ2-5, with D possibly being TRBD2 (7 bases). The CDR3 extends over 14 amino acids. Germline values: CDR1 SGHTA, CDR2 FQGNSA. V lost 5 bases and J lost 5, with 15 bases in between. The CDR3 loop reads CASSLRGARETQYF. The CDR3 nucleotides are TGTGCCAGCAGCCTCCGGGGGGCGCGTGAGACCCAGTACTTC.

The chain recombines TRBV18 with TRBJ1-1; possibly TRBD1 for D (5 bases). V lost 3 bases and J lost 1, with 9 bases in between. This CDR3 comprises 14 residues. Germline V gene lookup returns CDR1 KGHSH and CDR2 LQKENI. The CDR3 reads CASSPAGKNTEAFF. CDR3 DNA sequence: TGTGCCAGCTCACCGGCAGGGAAGAACACTGAAGCTTTCTTT.

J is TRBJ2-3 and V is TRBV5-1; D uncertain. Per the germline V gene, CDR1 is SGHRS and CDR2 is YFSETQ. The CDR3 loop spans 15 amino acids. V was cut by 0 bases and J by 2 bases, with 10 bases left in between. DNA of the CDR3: TGCGCCAGCAGCTTGGGTGGTACCCACACAGATACGCAGTATTTT. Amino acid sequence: CASSLGGTHTDTQYF.

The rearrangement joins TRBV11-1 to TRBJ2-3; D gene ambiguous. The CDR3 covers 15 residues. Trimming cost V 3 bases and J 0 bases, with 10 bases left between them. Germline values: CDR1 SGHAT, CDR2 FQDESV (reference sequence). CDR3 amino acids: CASSFRVRSTDTQYF. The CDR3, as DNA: TGTGCCAGCAGCTTTCGGGTTCGTAGCACAGATACGCAGTATTTT. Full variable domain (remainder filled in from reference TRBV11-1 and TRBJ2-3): EAEVAQSPRYKITEKSQAVAFWCDPISGHATLYWYRQILGQGPELLVQFQDESVVDDSQLPKDRFSAERLKGVDSTLKIQPAELGDSAMYLCASSFRVRSTDTQYFGPGTRLTVL.

The CDR3 sequence: CASSLATRTGDEAFF. The CDR3 DNA follows: TGCGCCAGCAGCCTGGCTACCAGGACAGGTGATGAAGCTTTCTTT. The chain combines TRBV5-1 with TRBJ1-1; the match to TRBD1 covers 7 bases. CDR1 and CDR2 from the germline V gene are SGHRS and YFSETQ. This CDR3 has 15 amino acids. V was clipped by 4 bases and J by 7 bases; unmatched bases: 13.

Here the CDR3 reads CASSENWVGGVSNQPQHF. In nucleotides, the CDR3 is TGTGCCAGCAGTGAAAATTGGGTCGGGGGCGTTAGCAATCAGCCCCAGCATTTT. This chain connects TRBV6-1 to TRBJ1-5; possibly TRBD1 for D (6 bases). V lost 2 bases and J lost 0, with 17 bases in between. There are 18 residues in the CDR3. Germline V gene lookup returns CDR1 MNHNS and CDR2 SASEGT.

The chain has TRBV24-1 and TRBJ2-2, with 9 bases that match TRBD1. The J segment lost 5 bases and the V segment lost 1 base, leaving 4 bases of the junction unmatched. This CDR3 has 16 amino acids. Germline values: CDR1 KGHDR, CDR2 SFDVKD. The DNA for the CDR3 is TGTGCCACCAGTGATTTCCCGGGACAGGGTACCGGGGAGCTGTTTTTT. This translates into CATSDFPGQGTGELFF.

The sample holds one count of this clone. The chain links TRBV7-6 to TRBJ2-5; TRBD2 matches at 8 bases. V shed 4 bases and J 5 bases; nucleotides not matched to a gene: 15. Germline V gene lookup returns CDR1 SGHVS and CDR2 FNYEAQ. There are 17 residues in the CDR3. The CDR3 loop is CASSWSFRGGSRETQYF. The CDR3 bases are TGTGCCAGCAGCTGGTCCTTTCGGGGGGGGTCGAGGGAGACCCAGTACTTC.

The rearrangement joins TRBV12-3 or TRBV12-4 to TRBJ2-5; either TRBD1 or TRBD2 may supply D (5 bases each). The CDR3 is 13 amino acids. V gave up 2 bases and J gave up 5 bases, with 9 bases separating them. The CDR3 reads CASSLLGEETQYF. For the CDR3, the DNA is TGTGCCAGCAGTTTATTAGGGGAGGAGACCCAGTACTTC.

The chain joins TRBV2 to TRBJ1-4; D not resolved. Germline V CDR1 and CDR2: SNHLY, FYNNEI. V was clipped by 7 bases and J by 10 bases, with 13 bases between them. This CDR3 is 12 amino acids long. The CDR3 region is CASIEQKGKLFF. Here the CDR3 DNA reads TGTGCCAGCATCGAACAGAAGGGAAAACTGTTTTTT.

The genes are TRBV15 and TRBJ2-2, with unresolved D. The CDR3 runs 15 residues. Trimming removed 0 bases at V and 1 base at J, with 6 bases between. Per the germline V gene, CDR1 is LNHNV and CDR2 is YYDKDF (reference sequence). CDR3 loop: CATSRDPVNTGELFF. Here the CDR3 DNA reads TGTGCCACCAGCAGAGATCCAGTGAACACCGGGGAGCTGTTTTTT.

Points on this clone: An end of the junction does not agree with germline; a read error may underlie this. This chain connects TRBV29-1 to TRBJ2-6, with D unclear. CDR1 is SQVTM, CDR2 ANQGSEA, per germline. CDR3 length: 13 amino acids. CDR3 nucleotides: TGCAGTGTCCAACGATCTGGGACCAACGTCCTGACTTTC. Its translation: CSVQRSGTNVLTF.

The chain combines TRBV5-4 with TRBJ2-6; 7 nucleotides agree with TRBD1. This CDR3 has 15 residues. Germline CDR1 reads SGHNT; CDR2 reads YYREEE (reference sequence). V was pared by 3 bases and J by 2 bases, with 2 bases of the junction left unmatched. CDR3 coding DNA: TGTGCCAGCAGCTCGACAGGGCCTGGGGCCAACGTCCTGACTTTC. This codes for CASSSTGPGANVLTF.

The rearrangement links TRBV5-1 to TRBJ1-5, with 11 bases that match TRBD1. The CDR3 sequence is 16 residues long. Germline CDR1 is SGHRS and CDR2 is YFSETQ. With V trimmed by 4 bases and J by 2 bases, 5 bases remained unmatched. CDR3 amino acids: CASSPGTGGGNQPQHF. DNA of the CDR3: TGCGCCAGCAGCCCCGGGACAGGGGGGGGCAATCAGCCCCAGCATTTT.

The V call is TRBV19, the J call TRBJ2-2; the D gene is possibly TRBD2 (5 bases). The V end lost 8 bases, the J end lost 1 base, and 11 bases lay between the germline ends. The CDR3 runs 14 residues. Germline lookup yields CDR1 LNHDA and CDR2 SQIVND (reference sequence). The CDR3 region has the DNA TGTGCCAGTGGCGGACTGATGAACACCGGGGAGCTGTTTTTT. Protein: CASGGLMNTGELFF.

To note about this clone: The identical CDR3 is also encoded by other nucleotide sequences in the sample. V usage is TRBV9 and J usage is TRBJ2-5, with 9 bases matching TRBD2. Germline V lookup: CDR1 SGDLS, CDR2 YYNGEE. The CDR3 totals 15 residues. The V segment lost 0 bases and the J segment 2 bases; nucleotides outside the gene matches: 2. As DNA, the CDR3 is TGTGCCAGCAGCGTAGGTAGCGGGGGACAAGAGACCCAGTACTTC. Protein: CASSVGSGGQETQYF.